What follows are 15 T cell receptor beta chains derived from one specimen sequenced in a study of cytomegalovirus exposure and HLA in healthy donors. The study ran its PCR with 60 Vbeta and 13 Jbeta primers. The protocol was immunoSEQ multiplex PCR, while the TCRdb copy is restricted to in-frame clones and leaves out a portion. The sample contains under 100,000 clones, around 62% of which appear only once. What was sequenced was PBMCs. The receptors originated from a woman aged 25 to 45 in good health and CMV-seropositive.

This sequence joins TRBV9 and TRBJ2-7, with TRBD1 matching over 7 bases. The germline gives CDR1 SGDLS, CDR2 YYNGEE. CDR3 size: 15 residues. Trimming cost V 4 bases and J 3 bases; bases outside gene matches: 10. The CDR3 DNA follows: TGTGCCAGCAGCTACGAGGGGGCGGCGGACTACGAGCAGTACTTC. This translates into CASSYEGAADYEQYF. Full variable domain (rest looked up from reference TRBV9 and TRBJ2-7): DSGVTQTPKHLITATGQRVTLRCSPRSGDLSVYWYQQSLDQGLQFLIQYYNGEERAKGNILERFSAQQFPDLHSELNLSSLELGDSALYFCASSYEGAADYEQYFGPGTRLTVT.

The chain links TRBV30 to TRBJ1-3; D perhaps matches TRBD1 (5 bases). The germline V and J ends were trimmed by 1 base and 0 bases, with 13 bases remaining between them. The CDR3 is 16 residues long. Germline V CDR1 and CDR2: GTSNPN, SVGIG (reference sequence). The CDR3 DNA reads as TGTGCCTGGAGTGGACAGCCACTAGCCTCTGGAAACACCATATATTTT. It encodes CAWSGQPLASGNTIYF.

V gene TRBV19 combines with J gene TRBJ1-1, with 9 nucleotides matching TRBD1. The germline CDR1 and CDR2 sequences are LNHDA and SQIVND (reference sequence). Unmatched junction bases numbered 4, after V lost 4 bases and J lost 7 bases. There are 13 residues in the CDR3. The CDR3 DNA is TGTGCCAGTAGTAGGACAGGGGTCTTTGAAGCTTTCTTT. As protein: CASSRTGVFEAFF.

The chain is built from TRBV2 and TRBJ2-7; D gene uncertain. The CDR3 is made up of 15 amino acids. V lost 1 base and J 3 bases, leaving 13 bases between the germline ends. The germline CDR1 and CDR2 sequences are SNHLY and FYNNEI. The CDR3 sequence is CASSEGDTIVYEQYF. CDR3 bases: TGTGCCAGCAGTGAAGGTGACACGATAGTCTACGAGCAGTACTTC.

V usage is TRBV6-5 and J usage is TRBJ1-2; 10 nucleotides line up with TRBD1. In germline, CDR1 is MNHEY, CDR2 SVGAGI. This CDR3 is 14 amino acids long. The V segment lost 9 bases and the J segment 3 bases; nucleotides outside the gene matches: 7. CDR3 DNA sequence: TGTGCCAGACGGACAGGGGGGGAGTACTATGGCTACACCTTC. This encodes CARRTGGEYYGYTF.

This chain uses TRBV2 with TRBJ1-5; weak D call: TRBD1 (5 bases). The length of the CDR3 is 15 residues. V lost 6 bases and J 7 bases, leaving 19 bases between the germline ends. Per the germline V gene, CDR1 is SNHLY and CDR2 is FYNNEI. CDR3 sequence (DNA): TGTGCCAGCAGCCCTGACTTGGGGGGTGGGCAGCCCCAGCATTTT. Protein sequence: CASSPDLGGGQPQHF. Full variable domain (remainder filled in from reference TRBV2 and TRBJ1-5): EPEVTQTPSHQVTQMGQEVILRCVPISNHLYFYWYRQILGQKVEFLVSFYNNEISEKSEIFDDQFSVERPDGSNFTLKIRSTKLEDSAMYFCASSPDLGGGQPQHFGDGTRLSIL.

The V and J genes are TRBV5-1 and TRBJ1-3; 7 nucleotides align to TRBD1. The V gene's germline CDR1 is SGHRS and CDR2 YFSETQ. CDR3 size: 14 residues. Losses at the gene ends were 1 base for V and 8 bases for J; bases not matched to a gene: 6. The CDR3 DNA reads TGCGCCAGCAGCTTGAGAGGACAGGCAGACACCATATATTTT. This encodes CASSLRGQADTIYF.

This clone was seen once. V usage is TRBV19 and J usage is TRBJ2-7; unclear D gene. The CDR3 runs 13 residues. Germline V gene sequence: CDR1 LNHDA, CDR2 SQIVND (reference sequence). V gave up 1 base and J gave up 6 bases, with 10 bases separating them. Here the CDR3 DNA reads TGTGCCAGTAGTATAGGAGGTGTCGGCGAGCAGTACTTC. Translating gives CASSIGGVGEQYF.

The chain combines TRBV15 with TRBJ1-1; the match to TRBD1 covers 7 bases. Germline V gene sequence: CDR1 LNHNV, CDR2 YYDKDF (reference sequence). The CDR3 totals 14 residues. After removal of 0 bases from V and 6 bases from J, the junction contained 4 bases not matched to a gene. The CDR3 loop reads CATSRDRGQPEAFF. For the CDR3, the DNA is TGTGCCACCAGCAGAGATCGGGGACAGCCTGAAGCTTTCTTT.

V usage is TRBV28 and J usage is TRBJ1-1; 10 bases are shared with TRBD1. This CDR3 has 15 amino acids. Germline lookup yields CDR1 MDHEN and CDR2 SYDVKM. The V and J ends lost 0 bases and 10 bases, in that order; junction bases with no gene match: 8. As DNA, the CDR3 is TGTGCCAGCAGTTTATGGGGTGGACAGGGGGGGGGAGCTTTCTTT. Translated, it gives CASSLWGGQGGGAFF.

The sample holds a few counts of this clone. One junction end disagrees with the germline gene, perhaps due to a read error. This chain joins TRBV7-9 and TRBJ2-1, with D possibly matching TRBD2 (6 bases). CDR1 is SEHNR, CDR2 FQNEAQ, per germline (reference sequence). This CDR3 region has 16 residues. In nucleotides, the CDR3 is TGTGCCAGCACCTTAAGTATCGGGACTCAGTTCAATGAGCAGTTCTTC. Translating gives CASTLSIGTQFNEQFF.

The V call is TRBV15, the J call TRBJ1-1; D gene unclear. There are 13 residues in the CDR3. V shed 1 base and J shed 7 bases, with 10 bases lying between them. Germline V CDR1 and CDR2: LNHNV, YYDKDF (reference sequence). The CDR3 protein is CATSRVGEGEAFF. The CDR3 DNA reads as TGTGCCACCAGCAGAGTTGGGGAGGGTGAAGCTTTCTTT.

The rearrangement links TRBV5-1 to TRBJ1-5; 8 bases line up with TRBD1. Germline V gene data show CDR1 as SGHRS and CDR2 as YFSETQ. V lost 4 bases and J lost 5; bases outside the gene matches: 14. The CDR3 is 17 residues long. CDR3 in amino acids: CASSKGPGTGLDQPQHF. CDR3 DNA: TGCGCCAGCAGCAAAGGCCCCGGGACAGGACTCGATCAGCCCCAGCATTTT.

The rearrangement uses TRBV29-1 and TRBJ1-6; 10 bases agree with TRBD1. This CDR3 is 17 amino acids long. After removal of 0 bases from V and 6 bases from J, the junction contained 8 bases not matched to a gene. Germline V lookup: CDR1 SQVTM, CDR2 ANQGSEA. The CDR3 sequence is CSVEELTGTGANSPLHF. The CDR3 region has the DNA TGCAGCGTTGAAGAACTCACCGGGACAGGGGCTAATTCACCCCTCCACTTT.

The genes are TRBV27 and TRBJ1-2; TRBD1 agrees at 8 bases. Per germline, CDR1 MNHEY and CDR2 SMNVEV (reference sequence). CDR3 length: 14 amino acids. V was pared by 3 bases and J by 4 bases, with 4 bases of the junction left unmatched. CDR3 DNA: TGTGCCAGCAGTTTCACAGGGGGGGGCTATGGCTACACCTTC. It is translated as CASSFTGGGYGYTF.